This entry lists 5 T cell receptor beta chains sequenced from one sample in a study of T cell responses to AZD1222 COVID-19 vaccine. Here immunoSEQ multiplex PCR was the method, and the copy in TCRdb shows in-frame clones only, minus some. This sample contains about 140,000 clones. The sequencing sample was made of peripheral blood. Receptor source: an adult in good health.

V usage is TRBV19 and J usage is TRBJ1-5; possibly TRBD1 for D (5 bases). From germline, CDR1 is LNHDA and CDR2 SQIVND (reference sequence). This CDR3 comprises 15 residues. V lost 6 bases to trimming and J lost 6 bases, with 18 bases between them. The CDR3, as DNA: TGTGCCAGTAGGGAACAGTCTGGGGGAGGTCAGCCCCAGCATTTT. Translation gives CASREQSGGGQPQHF. Full variable domain (missing parts from reference TRBV19 and TRBJ1-5): DGGITQSPKYLFRKEGQNVTLSCEQNLNHDAMYWYRQDPGQGLRLIYYSQIVNDFQKGDIAEGYSVSREKKESFPLTVTSAQKNPTAFYLCASREQSGGGQPQHFGDGTRLSIL.

The chain uses TRBV3-1 (or the pseudogene TRBV3-2) and TRBJ1-1, with D uncertain. The CDR3 totals 14 residues. With 0 bases removed from V and 4 bases from J, the gap between germline ends came to 9 bases. CDR1 is LGHDT, CDR2 YNNKEL, per germline (reference sequence). CDR3 residues: CASSQEGRGTEAFF. The CDR3, as DNA: TGTGCCAGCAGCCAAGAAGGACGAGGCACTGAAGCTTTCTTT.

The V call is TRBV6-1, the J call TRBJ1-2, with 7 bases matching TRBD1. This CDR3 is built from 14 residues. Germline values: CDR1 MNHNS, CDR2 SASEGT. The V gene end was trimmed by 2 bases and the J gene end by 5 bases; junction bases not matched to a gene: 5. The CDR3 loop is CASSEWDSRYGYTF. The CDR3 nucleotides are TGTGCCAGCAGTGAATGGGACAGCCGTTATGGCTACACCTTC.

The chain is built from TRBV5-5 and TRBJ2-5; weak D call: TRBD2 (5 bases). Deletions cut 6 bases from V and 2 bases from J, with 11 bases between. The CDR3 consists of 13 residues. The germline gives CDR1 SGHKS, CDR2 YYEKEE (reference sequence). CDR3 sequence reads: CASNHRGQETQYF. The CDR3 nucleotides read TGTGCCAGCAACCACCGAGGGCAAGAGACCCAGTACTTC.

To note about this clone: The junction departs from germline at one end; a sequencing error may be responsible. This chain joins TRBV5-1 and TRBJ1-1, with 7 bases fitting TRBD1. The CDR3 extends over 13 amino acids. CDR1 and CDR2 (germline): SGHRS, YFSETQ. The CDR3 loop is CASSLRGGTEVFF. The CDR3 DNA reads TGCGCCAGCAGCTTAAGGGGTGGGACAGAAGTTTTCTTT. Combining the CDR3 with reference TRBV5-1 and TRBJ1-1 gives the whole variable domain KAGVTQTPRYLIKTRGQQVTLSCSPISGHRSVSWYQQTPGQGLQFLFEYFSETQRNKGNFPGRFSGRQFSNSRSEMNVSTLELGDSALYLCASSLRGGTEVFFGQGTRLTVV.